This passage covers 10 T cell receptor beta chains from one sample sequenced in a study of T-cell reconstitution after alpha-beta-depleted transplantation in children. As it was prepared, the TCRbeta library received unique molecular identifiers. A single record per CDR3 protein comes from TCRdb applying MiXCR to the PCR reads. The sample gives hundreds of thousands of distinct CDR3 sequences, under 30% of which show up once; over 12% is in the top ten. Sequenced material: PBMCs, mostly from graft donor cells, taken 360 days after TCRalphabeta/CD19-depleted stem cell transplant. The receptors were sampled from a boy under two years old who had a stem cell transplant for acute myeloid leukemia, so the T cells may come from the graft donor.

This chain joins TRBV12-3 or TRBV12-4 and TRBJ1-1; D is unresolved. The CDR3 sequence is 13 residues long. The ends were cut back, 2 bases at V and 6 bases at J, with 10 bases in the middle. The CDR3: CASSLRARAEAFF. CDR3 coding DNA: TGTGCCAGCAGTTTAAGGGCGCGCGCTGAAGCTTTCTTT.

The chain is built from TRBV4-1 and TRBJ1-2, with TRBD1 as a possible D gene (5 bases). Germline lookup yields CDR1 MGHRA and CDR2 YSYEKL. V lost 0 bases and J lost 3, with 8 bases in between. The CDR3 covers 14 residues. CDR3 region: CASSQEGVDYGYTF. CDR3 DNA: TGCGCCAGCAGCCAAGAGGGGGTAGACTATGGCTACACCTTC.

At least ten counts were recorded for this clonotype. The CDR3 region has the DNA TGTGCCAGCAGTTTTAGGTTTTACGAGCAGTACTTC. It encodes CASSFRFYEQYF. This chain connects TRBV12-3 or TRBV12-4 to TRBJ2-7; D is unresolved. With 3 bases removed from V and 4 bases from J, the gap between germline ends came to 7 bases. The length of the CDR3 is 12 residues.

This clonotype came up a few times. The V and J genes are TRBV12-3 or TRBV12-4 and TRBJ1-1; D is ambiguous. CDR3 length: 14 residues. V lost 3 bases and J lost 1, with 9 bases in between. The CDR3 DNA follows: TGTGCCAGCAGTTTGGCCTGGAGGAACACTGAAGCTTTCTTT. Translating gives CASSLAWRNTEAFF.

This clonotype was observed at least ten times. In DNA form, the CDR3 reads TGTGCCATCAGTAGCCTGGACAGGGGACGCGAGCAGTACTTC. Translated, it gives CAISSLDRGREQYF. This sequence joins TRBV10-3 and TRBJ2-7; TRBD1 matches at 9 bases. Unmatched junction bases numbered 8, after V lost 5 bases and J lost 6 bases. CDR3 length equals 14 residues. Germline V CDR1 and CDR2: ENHRY, SYGVKD.

The chain combines TRBV2 with TRBJ2-7, with 8 positions matching TRBD1. CDR1 is SNHLY, CDR2 FYNNEI, per germline. This CDR3 region has 15 residues. Losses at the gene ends were 5 bases for V and 3 bases for J; bases not matched to a gene: 9. CDR3 sequence: CASSRLGQGLYEQYF. The CDR3 nucleotides are TGTGCCAGCAGTCGACTCGGACAGGGCCTCTACGAGCAGTACTTC.

The chain combines TRBV12-3 or TRBV12-4 with TRBJ2-3; 12 nucleotides line up with TRBD2. The CDR3 consists of 16 residues. V lost 3 bases, J lost 6 bases, and 7 bases stayed unmatched. The CDR3 spells CASSFPLGLAGDTQYF. The CDR3 bases are TGTGCCAGCAGTTTCCCTCTTGGACTAGCGGGGGATACGCAGTATTTT.

The CDR3 sequence is CASSQVRYSTSGGASSYNEQFF. The DNA for the CDR3 is TGTGCCAGCAGCCAAGTGAGATATTCGACTAGCGGGGGGGCAAGCTCCTACAATGAGCAGTTCTTC. This chain joins TRBV14 and TRBJ2-1; the match to TRBD2 covers 14 bases. V lost 1 base and J lost 0; bases outside the gene matches: 14. Germline V gene sequence: CDR1 SGHDN, CDR2 FVKESK. This CDR3 has 22 residues. Full variable domain (rest looked up from reference TRBV14 and TRBJ2-1): EAGVTQFPSHSVIEKGQTVTLRCDPISGHDNLYWYRRVMGKEIKFLLHFVKESKQDESGMPNNRFLAERTGGTYSTLKVQPAELEDSGVYFCASSQVRYSTSGGASSYNEQFFGPGTRLTVL.

At least ten counts were recorded for this clonotype. This sequence joins TRBV5-6 and TRBJ2-3, with TRBD1 matching over 9 bases. The CDR3 extends over 12 amino acids. Germline CDR1 reads SGHDT; CDR2 reads YYEEEE. Trimming removed 2 bases from V and 11 bases from J; junction bases left unmatched: 3. The CDR3 reads CASSFPDRGQYF. In DNA form, the CDR3 reads TGTGCCAGCAGCTTTCCGGACAGGGGGCAGTATTTT.

The chain employs TRBV20-1 and TRBJ2-7; TRBD2 agrees at 7 bases. The CDR3 has 15 amino acids. Looked up from germline, CDR1 is DFQATT and CDR2 is SNEGSKA (reference sequence). Trimming at V came to 3 bases and at J to 2 bases, leaving 10 bases not matched to a gene. CDR3 region: CSASPMTSRAYEQYF. CDR3 nucleotide sequence: TGCAGTGCTAGCCCTATGACTAGCAGGGCCTACGAGCAGTACTTC.